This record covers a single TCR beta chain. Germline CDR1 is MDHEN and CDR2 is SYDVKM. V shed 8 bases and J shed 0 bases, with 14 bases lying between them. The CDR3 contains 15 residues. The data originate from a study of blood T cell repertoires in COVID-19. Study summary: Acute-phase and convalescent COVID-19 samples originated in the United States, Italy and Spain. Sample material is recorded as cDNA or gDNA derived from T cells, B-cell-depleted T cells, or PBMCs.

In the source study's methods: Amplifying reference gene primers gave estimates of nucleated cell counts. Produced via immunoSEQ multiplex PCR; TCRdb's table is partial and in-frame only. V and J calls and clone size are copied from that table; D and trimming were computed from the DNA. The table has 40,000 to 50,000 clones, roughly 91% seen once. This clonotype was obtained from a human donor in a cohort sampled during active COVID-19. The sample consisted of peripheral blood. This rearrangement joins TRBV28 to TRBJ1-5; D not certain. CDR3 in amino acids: CASAHETYSNQPQHF. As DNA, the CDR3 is TGTGCCAGCGCCCACGAGACTTATAGCAATCAGCCCCAGCATTTT.